Detailed here is one T cell receptor (beta chain). Its antigen is currently unknown. Primers for the PCR totalled 60 Vbeta and 13 Jbeta. Data came from immunoSEQ multiplex PCR; TCRdb stores just in-frame clones and leaves some out. The table lists 200,000 or so clones, about 80% of them singletons. Germline CDR1 is MNHEY and CDR2 is SVGAGI. The V gene lost 2 bases and the J gene lost 1 base, with 8 bases spanning the gap. The CDR3 length is 14 residues. These data come from a study of cytomegalovirus exposure and HLA in healthy donors. Whole-study results and caveats: Accurate predictions that matched the HLA-A and HLA-B alleles of most subjects were reportedly made from TCR beta sequences.

This TCR came from a woman aged 18-29 years in good health and CMV-seropositive. This sequence joins TRBV6-5 and TRBJ1-1; D ambiguous. Material: PBMCs. The CDR3 is CASSYSGENTEAFF. The DNA of the CDR3 is TGTGCCAGCAGTTACAGTGGAGAGAACACTGAAGCTTTCTTT.